This T cell receptor (beta chain) was recovered during a study of OX40 agonist ivuxolimab in advanced cancers. With regard to the full study: Ivuxolimab, which targeted the costimulatory receptor OX40 (CD134), was an agonistic, fully human IgG2 monoclonal antibody. Of the approximately 50 dose-escalation patients, hepatocellular carcinoma was present in around 20, melanoma in roughly 15, renal cell carcinoma in 9 and head and neck cancer in 9. The paper covers the monotherapy dose-escalation part of the phase I ivuxolimab trial, which included N = 52 patients. Prior anti-PD-1, anti-PD-L1 or anti-CTLA-4 therapy was permitted, and 40% to 50% of dose-escalation patients had received checkpoint inhibitors. Partial responses occurred in three dose-escalation patients, of whom one had hepatocellular carcinoma and two had cutaneous melanoma. The dose-escalation cohort was about 83% male with a mean age of approximately 59 years, ranging from about 20 to 80. Peripheral TCRbeta sequencing aimed to test whether ivuxolimab altered TCR sequence diversity and caused clonal T-cell expansion. Intravenous ivuxolimab was administered to patients every 2 weeks at six dose levels: 0.01, 0.1, 0.3, 1.5, 3 and 10 mg/kg. Beyond this particular receptor, the publication reports: The antigen specificity of the clonally expanded peripheral T cells was not determined. In the 0.1-3.0 mg/kg groups, partial responders had among the lowest normalized peripheral clonal expansion, particularly in CD8+ T cells. After ivuxolimab, CD8+ T cells had more expanded clones than CD4+ T cells on average. At doses of 0.1 to 3.0 mg/kg, clonal expansion of both CD4+ and CD8+ blood T cells was observed from baseline to week 6. Low levels of normalized T-cell clonal expansion were also shown by some nonresponding patients.

Patients with a history of autoimmune disease or receiving systemic immunosuppression were excluded from the trial. Peripheral blood for TCR sequencing was collected from all dose cohorts at baseline, on cycle 4 day 1, and on cycle 7 day 1. The samples were drawn from a first-in-human, open-label, multicenter phase I dose-escalation trial of ivuxolimab. Adults with locally advanced or metastatic head and neck squamous cell, hepatocellular, melanoma or renal cell carcinoma were enrolled in the trial. Before TCR sequencing, CD4+ T cells and CD8+ T cells were sorted from peripheral blood as separate populations. On this clone itself: It has no known antigen specificity. The input lacks base qualities; no much larger clone sits a single base away.

To sequence the TCRbeta CDR3 region, genomic DNA was isolated from the sorted cells. TCRbeta CDR3 regions were sequenced using the immunoSEQ Assay. The table comes from immuneACCESS by way of TCRdb, which keeps in-frame sequences with V and J called. Part of the clones is missing from these tables; in studies checked, under half for an unresolved V gene and the rest for unknown reasons. This sample lists more than 80,000 clones; more than 80% were detected once. About 8.7% of the sample is held by the ten biggest clonotypes. CDR1 and CDR2 are read off the germline V gene as SGHRS and YFSETQ. The CDR3 has 14 amino acids, counting the end cysteine and phenylalanine. Only the CDR3 part of the read is kept: 42 bases, read in frame from the first base. V and J lose 0 bases and 1 base, and a span of 8 bases separates them.

The clonotype originates from an adult with an advanced solid tumor such as melanoma, head and neck, liver or kidney cancer. The rearrangement joined TRBV5-1 to TRBJ2-7, with no reliable assignment of the D segment. This specimen consisted of CD4+ or CD8+ T cells sorted from blood, obtained in a trial of the OX40 agonist ivuxolimab. The CDR3 has the sequence CASSLADGSYEQYF. The DNA is TGCGCCAGCAGCTTGGCCGACGGATCCTACGAGCAGTACTTC. Where the CDR3 stops, the reference TRBV5-1 and TRBJ2-7 genes take over; the full variable domain is KAGVTQTPRYLIKTRGQQVTLSCSPISGHRSVSWYQQTPGQGLQFLFEYFSETQRNKGNFPGRFSGRQFSNSRSEMNVSTLELGDSALYLCASSLADGSYEQYFGPGTRLTVT.